These 21 T cell receptor beta chains were all obtained from the same sample, sequenced in a study of blood T cell repertoires in COVID-19. Libraries were prepared by immunoSEQ multiplex PCR; TCRdb keeps only in-frame clonotypes and omits some of them. This repertoire shows about 270,000 clones, over 75% found once; its top ten account for around 9.1%. Material for sequencing was peripheral blood. The receptor source for this set is a human donor in a cohort sampled during active COVID-19.

The chain carries TRBV28 and TRBJ2-7; D is unclear. Germline CDR1 and CDR2: MDHEN and SYDVKM. V was trimmed by 3 bases and J by 1 base, leaving 13 bases between them. CDR3 size: 15 residues. DNA of the CDR3: TGTGCCAGCAGTTTGGGCACGTTTAAATCCTACGAGCAGTACTTC. This translates into CASSLGTFKSYEQYF.

This clone has only a few counts. V and J are TRBV5-1 and TRBJ2-7; the match to TRBD2 covers 8 bases. J was trimmed by 0 bases and V by 6 bases; bases with no gene match: 2. The CDR3 has 13 amino acids. Germline values: CDR1 SGHRS, CDR2 YFSETQ. The CDR3 loop is CASIREGSYEQYF. The CDR3 bases are TGCGCCAGCATCCGGGAGGGCTCCTACGAGCAGTACTTC.

This chain uses TRBV7-2 with TRBJ2-5, with no clear D. V lost 5 bases, J lost 1 base, and 11 bases lay in between. Germline V gene data show CDR1 as SGHTA and CDR2 as FQGNSA. The CDR3 consists of 14 residues. The CDR3 protein is CASSRNAAQETQYF. CDR3 in DNA: TGTGCCAGCAGCAGAAATGCGGCCCAAGAGACCCAGTACTTC.

The chain employs TRBV18 and TRBJ2-2, with D possibly being TRBD2 (5 bases). Trimming shortened V by 3 bases and J by 4 bases, and 15 bases separated the two germline ends. The germline CDR1 and CDR2 sequences are KGHSH and LQKENI. The CDR3 length is 16 residues. CDR3 sequence reads: CASSPDTGWTTGELFF. The CDR3 bases are TGTGCCAGCTCACCCGACACGGGGTGGACCACCGGGGAGCTGTTTTTT.

As concerns this clone: Other DNA variants within this sample encode the same CDR3. The chain carries TRBV5-4 and TRBJ2-1; no definite D call. From germline, CDR1 is SGHNT and CDR2 YYREEE (reference sequence). The CDR3 runs 16 residues. Between the trimmed V and J ends, which lost 0 bases and 0 bases, there was a span of 10 bases. CDR3 protein: CASSLELASSYNEQFF. The CDR3 DNA reads TGTGCCAGCAGCTTGGAGTTGGCAAGCTCCTACAATGAGCAGTTCTTC.

This clone was counted a single time. V and J are TRBV5-1 and TRBJ2-6; D is undetermined. The length of the CDR3 is 15 residues. Between the trimmed V and J ends, which lost 4 bases and 2 bases, there was a span of 10 bases. The germline V gene encodes CDR1 SGHRS and CDR2 YFSETQ. CDR3 nucleotides: TGCGCCAGCAGCCCACCCCGGGCTGGGGCCAACGTCCTGACTTTC. Translation: CASSPPRAGANVLTF.

This clone occurred once. The chain is built from TRBV15 and TRBJ1-2; 12 bases align to TRBD1. Per germline, CDR1 LNHNV and CDR2 YYDKDF (reference sequence). The ends lost 3 bases at V and 4 bases at J; junction bases unmatched: 0. The CDR3 runs to 14 residues. The CDR3 is CATSRGQGAYGYTF. CDR3 nucleotide sequence: TGTGCCACCAGCAGGGGACAGGGGGCCTATGGCTACACCTTC.

This chain uses TRBV11-2 with TRBJ2-5; 9 bases map to TRBD1. The CDR3 has 14 amino acids. Germline-derived CDR1 and CDR2 are SGHAT and FQNNGV. V lost 5 bases and J lost 5; bases outside the gene matches: 6. CDR3 loop: CASSRWDREETQYF. CDR3 DNA sequence: TGTGCCAGCAGCCGATGGGACAGGGAGGAGACCCAGTACTTC. Filled out from reference TRBV11-2 and TRBJ2-5, the complete variable domain reads EAGVAQSPRYKIIEKRQSVAFWCNPISGHATLYWYQQILGQGPKLLIQFQNNGVVDDSQLPKDRFSAERLKGVDSTLKIQPAKLEDSAVYLCASSRWDREETQYFGPGTRLLVL.

The chain has TRBV5-4 and TRBJ2-7; tentative D call: TRBD1 (6 bases). Trimming left V 0 bases short and J 5 bases short, with 9 bases between. In germline, CDR1 is SGHNT, CDR2 YYREEE (reference sequence). The CDR3 sequence is 13 residues long. CDR3 DNA: TGTGCCAGCAGCTTGGGGGGGCTCAACGAGCAGTACTTC. This translates into CASSLGGLNEQYF.

This rearrangement joins TRBV12-3 or TRBV12-4 to TRBJ2-5; TRBD1 might be the D (5 bases). The CDR3 spans 11 residues. Trimming stripped 6 bases from V and 9 bases from J, with 11 bases between. The DNA of the CDR3 is TGTGCCAGCAGGAAAGGGGCGGCCCAGTACTTC. Amino acid sequence: CASRKGAAQYF.

The rearrangement uses TRBV7-3 and TRBJ2-3, with 7 bases aligning to TRBD2. J gave up 2 bases and V 1 base, and 3 bases lay outside the gene matches. Germline V CDR1 and CDR2: SGHTA, FQGTGA. CDR3 length: 15 amino acids. The CDR3 DNA is TGTGCCAGCAGCTTAAAGGCGGGAGACACAGATACGCAGTATTTT. The encoded protein is CASSLKAGDTDTQYF.

The rearrangement links TRBV3-1 (or the pseudogene TRBV3-2) to TRBJ2-3; 10 bases are shared with TRBD1. This CDR3 contains 18 residues. The ends lost 2 bases at V and 1 base at J; junction bases unmatched: 9. CDR1 is LGHDT, CDR2 YNNKEL, per germline (reference sequence). The CDR3 protein is CASSQRTPGTGGTDTQYF. The CDR3 DNA reads TGTGCCAGCAGCCAAAGAACCCCCGGGACAGGGGGCACAGATACGCAGTATTTT.

This rearrangement joins TRBV5-1 to TRBJ1-4; 7 bases are a match to TRBD1. The V segment lost 4 bases and the J segment 7 bases; nucleotides outside the gene matches: 13. Germline V CDR1 and CDR2: SGHRS, YFSETQ. CDR3 size: 16 residues. Written as DNA, the CDR3 is TGCGCCAGCAGCCCTACTCCAGACAGGGCGGGTGAAAAACTGTTTTTT. This gives the protein CASSPTPDRAGEKLFF. Variable domain in full (rest from reference TRBV5-1 and TRBJ1-4): KAGVTQTPRYLIKTRGQQVTLSCSPISGHRSVSWYQQTPGQGLQFLFEYFSETQRNKGNFPGRFSGRQFSNSRSEMNVSTLELGDSALYLCASSPTPDRAGEKLFFGSGTQLSVL.

In regard to this clone: At the DNA level, this CDR3 is encoded by other sequences in the same sample as well. The V gene is TRBV5-1, the J gene TRBJ1-2; 7 bases are a match to TRBD1. The CDR3 spans 14 residues. The V and J ends lost 0 bases and 3 bases, in that order; junction bases with no gene match: 2. CDR1 is SGHRS and CDR2 is YFSETQ in the germline V gene. The CDR3 protein is CASSLGQGDYGYTF. DNA of the CDR3: TGCGCCAGCAGCTTGGGACAGGGAGACTATGGCTACACCTTC.

The gene calls are TRBV29-1 and TRBJ2-3; 7 nucleotides line up with TRBD1. Per the germline V gene, CDR1 is SQVTM and CDR2 is ANQGSEA. The CDR3 runs to 14 residues. V gave up 6 bases and J gave up 3 bases; unmatched junction bases: 9. CDR3: CSVADRAQTDTQYF. Here the CDR3 DNA reads TGCAGCGTCGCAGACAGGGCTCAAACAGATACGCAGTATTTT.

This chain connects TRBV7-2 to TRBJ2-5, with D possibly matching TRBD2 (5 bases). Trimming removed 4 bases at V and 4 bases at J, with 10 bases between. CDR1 is SGHTA and CDR2 is FQGNSA in the germline V gene. CDR3 size: 13 residues. CDR3 region: CASSSRDGETQYF. The CDR3 DNA reads TGTGCCAGCAGCTCCCGGGATGGAGAGACCCAGTACTTC.

The gene calls are TRBV6-5 and TRBJ2-1, with a weak D call TRBD2 (5 bases). This CDR3 region has 15 residues. V dropped 0 bases and J dropped 8 bases, with 14 bases sitting between them. Germline V gives CDR1 MNHEY, CDR2 SVGAGI. CDR3 nucleotides: TGTGCCAGCAGTTACTCCTACGGGGAGAACTATGAGCAGTTCTTC. Its protein is CASSYSYGENYEQFF.

The chain has TRBV7-3 and TRBJ1-4; 9 nucleotides match TRBD1. CDR1 and CDR2 (germline): SGHTA, FQGTGA. CDR3 length: 16 residues. Germline trimming cut 0 bases from V and 10 bases from J; bases unmatched to any gene: 9. CDR3 nucleotide sequence: TGTGCCAGCAGCTTAACGGCGATGGGACAGGGAGGAAAACTGTTTTTT. As protein: CASSLTAMGQGGKLFF.

The V gene is TRBV6-2 or TRBV6-3, the J gene TRBJ2-7; 7 bases map to TRBD2. The germline CDR1 and CDR2 sequences are MNHEY and SVGEGT. This CDR3 region has 13 residues. V gave up 5 bases and J gave up 11 bases; unmatched junction bases: 12. In DNA form, the CDR3 reads TGTGCCAGCAGTAACGGTTTGAGGGAGGGAGAGTACTTC. It specifies CASSNGLREGEYF.

The chain recombines TRBV13 with TRBJ2-1; 7 bases map to TRBD2. Germline lookup yields CDR1 PRHDT and CDR2 FYEKMQ (reference sequence). The ends lost 0 bases at V and 7 bases at J; junction bases unmatched: 0. The CDR3 runs 13 residues. As DNA, the CDR3 is TGTGCCAGCAGCTTAGGGCGGGGGAATGAGCAGTTCTTC. Encoded protein: CASSLGRGNEQFF.

V usage is TRBV4-3 and J usage is TRBJ2-3, with a tentative D call TRBD2 (7 bases). Germline lookup yields CDR1 LGHNA and CDR2 YSLEER. This CDR3 has 17 residues. The V gene lost 0 bases and the J gene lost 3 bases, with 16 bases spanning the gap. CDR3 region: CASSQEGGGVRTDTQYF. The CDR3 DNA follows: TGCGCCAGCAGCCAAGAAGGGGGAGGGGTTCGGACAGATACGCAGTATTTT.